This T cell receptor (beta chain) was observed in a study of cytomegalovirus exposure and HLA in healthy donors. Findings and caveats of the study: Listed as cytomegalovirus-associated were 150 or so TCR beta chains. Most TCR sequences were uncommon, yet certain public TCRs appeared in many donors.

CDR3 length equals 14 residues. From germline, CDR1 is SNHLY and CDR2 FYNNEI. The ends were cut back, 7 bases at V and 1 base at J, with 13 bases in the middle. Here immunoSEQ multiplex PCR was the method, and the copy in TCRdb shows in-frame clones only, minus some. The sample has about 140,000 clones; 87% are singletons. Of note for this clone: The antigen is not known.

The TCR sequence derives from a young man in good health and CMV-seropositive. The chain carries TRBV2 and TRBJ1-1; D remains unclear. Input material: PBMCs. CDR3: CASNQDGRNTEAFF. In DNA form, the CDR3 reads TGTGCCAGCAACCAGGACGGGAGGAACACTGAAGCTTTCTTT.